This note documents a single TCR beta chain sequence. What it binds is not known. This CDR3 is 12 amino acids long. Germline V gene data show CDR1 as SEHNR and CDR2 as FQNEAQ (reference sequence). V was clipped by 1 base and J by 7 bases, with 8 bases between them. This entry comes from a study of identical twins. Study-wide results and caveats: Compared with models, monozygotic twins showed more out-of-frame TCR alpha sharing. Excess sharing between twins was weaker in beta out-of-frame sequences. For out-of-frame alpha sequences shared by twins, low generation probability was in excess.

Unique molecular identifiers were present on the cDNA, which also gained a universal primer site by template switching. Via MiXCR, TCRdb re-called the 5' RACE reads, giving one row per CDR3 protein. This table has about 530,000 distinct CDR3 sequences, around 15% appearing once. The sample was also reused in another study, on yellow fever vaccine responses in identical twins.

Sequencing was performed on CD4+ T cells sorted from blood. This TCR was recovered from a woman aged 18-29 years in good health. The chain is built from TRBV7-9 and TRBJ2-7; D not resolved. The CDR3 nucleotides are TGTGCCAGCAGCTTAGGTTTCAGGGAGCAGTACTTC. Translated, it gives CASSLGFREQYF.